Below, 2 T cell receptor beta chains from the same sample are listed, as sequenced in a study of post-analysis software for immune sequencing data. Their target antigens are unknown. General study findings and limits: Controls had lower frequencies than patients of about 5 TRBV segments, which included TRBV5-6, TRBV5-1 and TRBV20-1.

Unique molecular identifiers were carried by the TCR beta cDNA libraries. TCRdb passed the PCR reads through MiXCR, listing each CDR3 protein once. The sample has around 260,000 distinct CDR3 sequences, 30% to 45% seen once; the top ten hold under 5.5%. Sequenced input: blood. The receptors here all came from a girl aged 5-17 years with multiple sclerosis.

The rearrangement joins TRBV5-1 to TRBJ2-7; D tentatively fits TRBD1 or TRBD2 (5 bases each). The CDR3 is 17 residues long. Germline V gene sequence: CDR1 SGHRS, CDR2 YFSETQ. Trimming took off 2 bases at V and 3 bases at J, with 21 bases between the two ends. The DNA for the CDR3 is TGCGCCAGCAGCTTTCACCTCGGGGCCCTCCCGGACTACGAGCAGTACTTC. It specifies CASSFHLGALPDYEQYF.

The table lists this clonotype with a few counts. The CDR3 is CASSQEDRRGNQPQHF. The CDR3 nucleotides read TGTGCCAGCAGCCAAGAGGACAGGCGAGGCAATCAGCCCCAGCATTTT. The genes are TRBV3-1 and TRBJ1-5; 7 positions agree with TRBD1. V trimming: 0 bases; J trimming: 2 bases; junction bases outside the gene matches: 4. The CDR3 has 16 residues. Germline CDR1 reads LGHDT; CDR2 reads YNNKEL (reference sequence).